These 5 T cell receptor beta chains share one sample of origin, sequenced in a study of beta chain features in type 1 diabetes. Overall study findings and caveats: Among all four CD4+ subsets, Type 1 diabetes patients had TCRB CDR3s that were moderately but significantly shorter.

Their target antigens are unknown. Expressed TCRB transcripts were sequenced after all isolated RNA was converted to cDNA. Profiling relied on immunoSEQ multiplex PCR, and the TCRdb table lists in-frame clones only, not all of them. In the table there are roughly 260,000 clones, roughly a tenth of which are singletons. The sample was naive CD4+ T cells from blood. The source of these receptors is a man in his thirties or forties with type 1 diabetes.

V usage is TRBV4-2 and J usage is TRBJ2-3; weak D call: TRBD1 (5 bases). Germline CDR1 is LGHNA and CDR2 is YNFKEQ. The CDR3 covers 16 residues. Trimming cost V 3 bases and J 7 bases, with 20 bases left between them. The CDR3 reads CASSQQGGQNPYTQYF. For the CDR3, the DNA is TGTGCCAGCAGCCAGCAGGGCGGCCAAAATCCTTATACGCAGTATTTT.

CDR3 coding DNA: TGTGCCAGCAGACCACTAGGACTCCTGGGGGATACGCAGTATTTT. Translation: CASRPLGLLGDTQYF. The chain employs TRBV7-9 and TRBJ2-3; tentative D call: TRBD2 (5 bases). This CDR3 has 15 residues. Trimming removed 6 bases at V and 6 bases at J, with 19 bases between. CDR1 is SEHNR, CDR2 FQNEAQ, per germline (reference sequence).

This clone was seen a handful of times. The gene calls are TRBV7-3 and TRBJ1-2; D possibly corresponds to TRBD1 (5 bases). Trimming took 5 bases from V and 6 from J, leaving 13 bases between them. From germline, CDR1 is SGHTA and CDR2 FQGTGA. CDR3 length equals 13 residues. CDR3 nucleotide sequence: TGTGCCAGCAGCGCGTCCGGGACTGATGGCTACACCTTC. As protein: CASSASGTDGYTF.

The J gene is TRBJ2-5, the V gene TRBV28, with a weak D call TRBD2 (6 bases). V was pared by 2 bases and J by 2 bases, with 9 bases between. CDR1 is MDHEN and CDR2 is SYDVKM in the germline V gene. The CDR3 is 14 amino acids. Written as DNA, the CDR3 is TGTGCCAGCAGTTTAGGCCTAGCGCAAGAGACCCAGTACTTC. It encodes CASSLGLAQETQYF.

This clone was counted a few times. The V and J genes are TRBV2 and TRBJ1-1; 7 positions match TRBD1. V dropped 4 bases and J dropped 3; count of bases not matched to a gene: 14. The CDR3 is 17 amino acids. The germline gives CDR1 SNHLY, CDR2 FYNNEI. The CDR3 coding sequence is TGTGCCAGCAGTGGATGGGGACAGAGGGGGCGGGACACTGAAGCTTTCTTT. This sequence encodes CASSGWGQRGRDTEAFF.